This T cell receptor beta chain was captured in a study of cytomegalovirus exposure and HLA in healthy donors. Germline-derived CDR1 and CDR2 are SGHAT and FQNNGV. The CDR3 is 16 amino acids. Trimming shortened V by 0 bases and J by 8 bases, and 17 bases separated the two germline ends. Researchers ran the PCR with 60 Vbeta and 13 Jbeta primers. Clones were sequenced by immunoSEQ multiplex PCR, and TCRdb holds only the in-frame ones, with some missing. Of some 77,000 clones in the sample, over 70% were seen once. Sequencing was performed on PBMCs. The sequence derives from a woman between 35 and 50 years old in good health and CMV-seronegative. The chain links TRBV11-2 to TRBJ2-4; maybe TRBD2 (6 bases). CDR3 loop: CASSLDTFGGEDIQYF. The CDR3 nucleotides are TGTGCCAGCAGCTTAGATACCTTCGGAGGGGAGGACATTCAGTACTTC.